This TCR beta chain derives from a study of blood T cell repertoires in COVID-19. Overall study context: T cells, B-cell-depleted T cells, or PBMCs supplied cDNA or gDNA.

In the original processing: Estimated nucleated cell counts came from reference gene primer amplification. The data were produced by immunoSEQ multiplex PCR, yet TCRdb's version contains in-frame clones alone and is incomplete. D and trimming were read from the DNA, whereas the V and J calls and clone size are those reported in that table. The top ten clones hold about 2.5% of a sample with under 150,000 clones, about 86% of them seen once. Enrolled through a virtual design, the participants were between roughly 18 and 90 years of age and came from about two dozen US areas. This CDR3 spans 14 amino acids. Germline CDR1 is LGHDT and CDR2 is YNNKEL (reference sequence). V was clipped by 4 bases and J by 7 bases, with 16 bases between them.

This chain joins TRBV3-1 (or the pseudogene TRBV3-2) and TRBJ1-2; possible D gene TRBD1, 5 bases. Sequenced: PBMCs or T cells enriched from blood (not recorded which). This TCR was recovered from a woman in her forties or fifties who had recovered from COVID-19. This chain's CDR3 is CASSLDTAGSGYTF. The DNA for the CDR3 is TGTGCCAGCAGCCTGGACACGGCAGGCTCTGGCTACACCTTC.